Following are 19 T cell receptor beta chains from one sample sequenced in a study of OX40 agonist ivuxolimab in advanced cancers. Measured with immunoSEQ multiplex PCR; TCRdb has only the in-frame clones, and not every one. This table holds over 55,000 clones, more than 85% found once. The sequencing here drew on CD4+ or CD8+ T cells sorted from blood, taken in a trial of the OX40 agonist ivuxolimab. The receptors come from an adult with an advanced solid tumor such as melanoma, head and neck, liver or kidney cancer.

The chain uses TRBV11-2 and TRBJ1-2; weak D call: TRBD1 (6 bases). Germline CDR1 is SGHAT and CDR2 is FQNNGV. The CDR3 sequence is 15 residues long. Trimming left V 2 bases short and J 8 bases short, with 18 bases between. CDR3 in amino acids: CASSLTHREVKGYTF. The CDR3 DNA follows: TGTGCCAGCAGCTTAACCCACAGGGAAGTGAAGGGCTACACCTTC.

This rearrangement joins TRBV7-9 to TRBJ2-1; D remains ambiguous. The germline V and J ends were trimmed by 10 bases and 0 bases, with 10 bases remaining between them. The CDR3 totals 13 residues. Germline V gives CDR1 SEHNR, CDR2 FQNEAQ (reference sequence). The CDR3 loop reads CATPVNSYNEQFF. CDR3 bases: TGTGCCACCCCAGTAAACTCCTACAATGAGCAGTTCTTC.

The chain has TRBV5-4 and TRBJ2-5, with 7 nucleotides matching TRBD2. Per germline, CDR1 SGHNT and CDR2 YYREEE (reference sequence). The length of the CDR3 is 13 residues. With 4 bases clipped from V and 4 bases from J, the junction kept 4 bases outside the gene matches. The CDR3 DNA reads as TGTGCCAGCAGCCGGACTAGTGGAGAGACCCAGTACTTC. Encoded protein: CASSRTSGETQYF. Variable domain in full (rest from reference TRBV5-4 and TRBJ2-5): ETGVTQSPTHLIKTRGQQVTLRCSSQSGHNTVSWYQQALGQGPQFIFQYYREEENGRGNFPPRFSGLQFPNYSSELNVNALELDDSALYLCASSRTSGETQYFGPGTRLLVL.

V is TRBV6-5 and J is TRBJ1-1; 8 bases map to TRBD1. The J segment lost 5 bases and the V segment lost 8 bases, leaving 7 bases of the junction unmatched. This CDR3 is 13 amino acids long. CDR1 and CDR2 from the germline V gene are MNHEY and SVGAGI. The CDR3 bases are TGTGCCAGCTCCAGGGGGCGGGGGACTGAAGCTTTCTTT. The encoded protein is CASSRGRGTEAFF.

This CDR3 is CASSPRGRPQFF. CDR3 bases: TGTGCCAGCAGCCCCCGCGGGAGACCTCAGTTCTTC. The chain links TRBV13 to TRBJ2-1; TRBD2 matches at 7 bases. V shed 5 bases, J shed 13 bases, and the junction held 8 bases outside the gene matches. CDR1 PRHDT and CDR2 FYEKMQ come from the germline V gene (reference sequence). The CDR3 sequence is 12 residues long.

This clone was seen only a few times. The chain has TRBV30 and TRBJ1-2; no firm D call. Trimming shortened V by 0 bases and J by 0 bases, and 14 bases separated the two germline ends. The CDR3 runs to 16 residues. CDR1 GTSNPN and CDR2 SVGIG come from the germline V gene (reference sequence). The CDR3 here is CAWSVRQSPANYGYTF. Here the CDR3 DNA reads TGTGCCTGGAGTGTACGGCAATCCCCAGCTAACTATGGCTACACCTTC.

This clone appeared a single time. The chain uses TRBV19 and TRBJ1-5, with 8 bases matching TRBD1. The trim removed 5 bases at V and 6 bases at J, leaving 12 bases unmatched. Germline CDR1 reads LNHDA; CDR2 reads SQIVND (reference sequence). The CDR3 runs to 16 residues. The CDR3: CASSPTGGRGSQPQHF. In DNA form, the CDR3 reads TGTGCCAGTAGTCCCACAGGGGGAAGAGGCTCTCAGCCCCAGCATTTT.

This chain uses TRBV7-6 with TRBJ2-5; D gene ambiguous. V lost 3 bases to trimming and J lost 1 base, with 0 bases between them. CDR1 and CDR2 from the germline V gene are SGHVS and FNYEAQ. The CDR3 loop spans 11 amino acids. DNA for the CDR3: TGTGCCAGCAGCTTCCAAGAGACCCAGTACTTC. Its translation is CASSFQETQYF.

The chain is built from TRBV6-5 and TRBJ1-2; TRBD1 aligns across 7 bases. Germline CDR1 MNHEY, CDR2 SVGAGI. The junction had 5 bases not matched to a gene; V was cut back by 1 base and J by 6 bases. There are 14 residues in the CDR3. CDR3 DNA: TGTGCCAGCAGTTACTTGGGACAGTCCGATGGCTACACCTTC. Protein sequence: CASSYLGQSDGYTF.

The chain uses TRBV7-2 and TRBJ2-5; D remains ambiguous. The CDR3 has 16 amino acids. Trimming took 2 bases from V and 1 from J, leaving 14 bases between them. Germline values: CDR1 SGHTA, CDR2 FQGNSA. The CDR3 reads CASSLNVGLVQETQYF. The CDR3, as DNA: TGTGCCAGCAGCTTAAACGTGGGGTTGGTCCAAGAGACCCAGTACTTC.

Regarding this clone: The same CDR3 is also encoded by other DNA sequences in this sample. This rearrangement joins TRBV5-1 to TRBJ2-1; the match to TRBD2 covers 14 bases. Trimming took 5 bases from V and 12 from J; bases not matched to a gene: 13. Germline CDR1 is SGHRS and CDR2 is YFSETQ. The CDR3 runs 16 residues. CDR3 DNA: TGCGCCAGCAGTTCTGCCGGGACTAGCGGGAGTTACGGGCAGTTCTTC. It codes for CASSSAGTSGSYGQFF.

The count of this clone is one. The CDR3 here is CASSVGWALYYEQYF. The CDR3 bases are TGTGCCAGCAGCGTAGGATGGGCCCTCTACTACGAGCAGTACTTC. The chain uses TRBV9 and TRBJ2-7; D ambiguous. Trimming left V 0 bases short and J 3 bases short, with 13 bases between. The germline CDR1 and CDR2 sequences are SGDLS and YYNGEE. This CDR3 contains 15 residues.

The rearrangement uses TRBV4-1 and TRBJ2-1, with D hard to call. The CDR3 extends over 17 amino acids. The ends were cut back, 0 bases at V and 11 bases at J, with 23 bases in the middle. CDR1 is MGHRA and CDR2 is YSYEKL in the germline V gene. The chain's CDR3 is CASSQDDTAAYHGKQFF. DNA of the CDR3: TGCGCCAGCAGCCAAGATGATACGGCAGCTTACCACGGTAAGCAGTTCTTC.

The chain is built from TRBV27 and TRBJ1-6; 8 bases map to TRBD1. The CDR3 is 14 amino acids. Germline CDR1 and CDR2: MNHEY and SMNVEV (reference sequence). V shed 3 bases and J 6 bases; nucleotides not matched to a gene: 1. DNA for the CDR3: TGTGCCAGCAGTTTGGACAGGGCTAATTCACCCCTCCACTTT. Translated, it gives CASSLDRANSPLHF.

CDR3 sequence (DNA): TGTGCCAGCAGCCGACAAGCGGAACCCTACGAGCAGTACTTC. This translates into CASSRQAEPYEQYF. This chain connects TRBV7-2 to TRBJ2-7; D may be TRBD2 (5 bases). Germline V gene sequence: CDR1 SGHTA, CDR2 FQGNSA. The V end was cut by 5 bases, the J end by 2 bases, with 13 bases between. This CDR3 has 14 amino acids. Full variable domain (outside the CDR3, taken from reference TRBV7-2 and TRBJ2-7): GAGVSQSPSNKVTEKGKDVELRCDPISGHTALYWYRQSLGQGLEFLIYFQGNSAPDKSGLPSDRFSAERTGGSVSTLTIQRTQQEDSAVYLCASSRQAEPYEQYFGPGTRLTVT.

The CDR3 DNA is TGTGCCAGCAGCCCTCGGGGAGGCCCTCCTGACGGCTACACCTTC. Residues: CASSPRGGPPDGYTF. The chain uses TRBV9 and TRBJ1-2; D is unclear. The ends were cut back, 4 bases at V and 8 bases at J, with 21 bases in the middle. The germline gives CDR1 SGDLS, CDR2 YYNGEE. This CDR3 has 15 residues. The whole variable domain, remainder taken from reference TRBV9 and TRBJ1-2, is DSGVTQTPKHLITATGQRVTLRCSPRSGDLSVYWYQQSLDQGLQFLIQYYNGEERAKGNILERFSAQQFPDLHSELNLSSLELGDSALYFCASSPRGGPPDGYTFGSGTRLTVV.

The CDR3 region has the DNA TGTGCCAGCAGTTTAACACACGGTGGCTACAATGAGCAGTTCTTC. It translates to CASSLTHGGYNEQFF. This rearrangement joins TRBV27 to TRBJ2-1; D is ambiguous. The CDR3 spans 15 residues. Trimming pared 2 bases from V and 3 bases from J, leaving 11 bases between. Germline V lookup: CDR1 MNHEY, CDR2 SMNVEV (reference sequence).

This chain connects TRBV18 to TRBJ1-1; a weak D match, TRBD1 (6 bases). V lost 0 bases and J 6 bases, leaving 8 bases between the germline ends. The CDR3 is 13 residues long. Germline CDR1 reads KGHSH; CDR2 reads LQKENI. The CDR3 loop reads CASSPPRGSEAFF. The CDR3 DNA reads TGTGCCAGCTCACCACCTAGGGGGTCTGAAGCTTTCTTT.

The V call is TRBV11-3, the J call TRBJ1-2; D not certain. The CDR3 spans 15 residues. Looked up from germline, CDR1 is SGHNT and CDR2 is YENEEA. Deletions cut 2 bases from V and 4 bases from J, with 14 bases between. The CDR3 nucleotides are TGTGCCAGCAGCTTATCGCCGGCAGCCGTCTATGGCTACACCTTC. It is translated as CASSLSPAAVYGYTF.